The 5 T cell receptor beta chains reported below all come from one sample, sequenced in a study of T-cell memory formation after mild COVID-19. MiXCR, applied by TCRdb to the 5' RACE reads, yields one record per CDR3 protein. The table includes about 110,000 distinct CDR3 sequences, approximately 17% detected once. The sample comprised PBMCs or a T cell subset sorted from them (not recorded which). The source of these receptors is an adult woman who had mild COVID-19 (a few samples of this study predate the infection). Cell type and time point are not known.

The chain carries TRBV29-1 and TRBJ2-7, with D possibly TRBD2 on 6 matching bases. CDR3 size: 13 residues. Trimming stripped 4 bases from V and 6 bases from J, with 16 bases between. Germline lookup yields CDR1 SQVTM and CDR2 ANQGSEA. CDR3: CSVGGVGGLEQYF. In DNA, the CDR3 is TGCAGCGTTGGGGGTGTCGGGGGACTCGAGCAGTACTTC.

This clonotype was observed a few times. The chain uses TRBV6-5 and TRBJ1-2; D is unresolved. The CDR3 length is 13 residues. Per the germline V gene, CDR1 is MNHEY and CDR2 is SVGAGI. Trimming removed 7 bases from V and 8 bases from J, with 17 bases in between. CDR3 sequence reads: CASTKTNTQGYTF. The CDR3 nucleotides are TGTGCCAGCACCAAGACCAACACACAGGGCTACACCTTC.

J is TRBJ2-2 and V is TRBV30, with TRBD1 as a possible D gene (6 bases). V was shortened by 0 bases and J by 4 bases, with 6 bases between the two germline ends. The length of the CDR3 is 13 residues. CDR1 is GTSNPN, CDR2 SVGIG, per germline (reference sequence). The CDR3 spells CAWSVQGTGELFF. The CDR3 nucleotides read TGTGCCTGGAGTGTACAGGGCACCGGGGAGCTGTTTTTT.

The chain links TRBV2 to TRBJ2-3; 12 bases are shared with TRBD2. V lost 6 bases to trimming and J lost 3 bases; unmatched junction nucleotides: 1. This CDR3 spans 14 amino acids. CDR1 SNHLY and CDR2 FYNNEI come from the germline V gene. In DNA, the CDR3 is TGTGCCAGCAGCGGGACTAGCGGGACAGATACGCAGTATTTT. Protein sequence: CASSGTSGTDTQYF. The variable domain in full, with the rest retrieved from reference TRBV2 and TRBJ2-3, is EPEVTQTPSHQVTQMGQEVILRCVPISNHLYFYWYRQILGQKVEFLVSFYNNEISEKSEIFDDQFSVERPDGSNFTLKIRSTKLEDSAMYFCASSGTSGTDTQYFGPGTRLTVL.

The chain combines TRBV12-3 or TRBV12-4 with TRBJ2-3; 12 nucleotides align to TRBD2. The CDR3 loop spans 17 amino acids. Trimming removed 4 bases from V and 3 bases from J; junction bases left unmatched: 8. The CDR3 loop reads CASSSSSLAGGTDTQYF. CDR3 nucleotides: TGTGCCAGCAGTTCCTCCTCTCTAGCGGGGGGGACAGATACGCAGTATTTT.